Shown below are 5 T cell receptor beta chains from a single sample sequenced in a study of cytomegalovirus exposure and HLA in healthy donors. 13 Jbeta primers and 60 Vbeta primers were used for the PCR. The data were produced by immunoSEQ multiplex PCR, yet TCRdb's version contains in-frame clones alone and is incomplete. The table has 130,000 or so clones, less than 90% seen once. The sample was PBMCs. The receptors were sampled from a man aged 35 to 55 in good health and CMV-seronegative.

This clone was seen a few times. The chain joins TRBV21-1 to TRBJ1-2. TRBV21-1 is deemed a pseudogene. This CDR3 contains 15 residues. The CDR3 DNA sequence: TGTGCCAGCAGCAAAGCAAGCGGGATCGACTATGGCTACACCTTC. Translated: CASSKASGIDYGYTF.

With respect to this clone: Other DNA sequences of this sample code for an identical CDR3. J is TRBJ1-1 and V is TRBV6-5; D is unresolved. Trimming took 0 bases from V and 1 from J, leaving 3 bases between them. The CDR3 spans 13 residues. Germline V lookup: CDR1 MNHEY, CDR2 SVGAGI. CDR3 bases: TGTGCCAGCAGTTACTCACAGAACACTGAAGCTTTCTTT. It is translated as CASSYSQNTEAFF.

This chain connects TRBV7-9 to TRBJ2-1, with 14 bases identical to TRBD2. CDR1 is SEHNR, CDR2 FQNEAQ, per germline (reference sequence). The CDR3 contains 18 residues. Germline trimming cut 1 base from V and 0 bases from J; bases unmatched to any gene: 2. The CDR3 region has the DNA TGTGCCAGCAGCTTAGGGACTAGCGGGAGGCGCTCCTACAATGAGCAGTTCTTC. Its translation is CASSLGTSGRRSYNEQFF.

The genes are TRBV30 and TRBJ2-2; possibly TRBD1 for D (6 bases). The CDR3 runs 15 residues. V was pared by 0 bases and J by 4 bases, with 12 bases between. Looked up from germline, CDR1 is GTSNPN and CDR2 is SVGIG (reference sequence). The CDR3 is CAWSVRDTGTGELFF. DNA for the CDR3: TGTGCCTGGAGTGTACGGGACACCGGCACCGGGGAGCTGTTTTTT.

In this sample, this clone turned up once. At one end the junction does not follow the germline gene, possibly because of a read error. The chain links TRBV7-7 to TRBJ1-4; D not resolved. The CDR3 runs to 13 residues. Germline values: CDR1 SSHAT, CDR2 FNYEAQ (reference sequence). CDR3 sequence: CASTLGSNEKLFF. The CDR3 bases are TGTGCTAGCACCTTAGGGAGTAATGAAAAACTGTTTTTT.